This T cell receptor beta chain was retrieved from a study of shared clonotypes between healthy human individuals. Broader study findings: Unshared clonotypes carried lower generation probabilities than those common to all four donors.

Clones were sequenced by immunoSEQ multiplex PCR, and TCRdb holds only the in-frame ones, with some missing. The repertoire holds 330,000 or so clones, around four fifths seen once, with 10% in the top ten. Germline values: CDR1 LNHNV, CDR2 YYDKDF (reference sequence). The CDR3 consists of 12 residues. V lost 3 bases and J lost 13, with 12 bases in between. This clone was seen more than once but under ten times. Its antigen is unknown. This sequence originates from a man in his thirties or forties in good health. The sequenced sample consisted of memory CD4+ T cells sorted from blood. Stated subset: CD45RA-negative fraction. The genes are TRBV15 and TRBJ1-4; D unresolved. CDR3 loop: CATSSPKGTLFF. In DNA form, the CDR3 reads TGTGCCACCAGCAGCCCCAAGGGTACACTGTTTTTT.